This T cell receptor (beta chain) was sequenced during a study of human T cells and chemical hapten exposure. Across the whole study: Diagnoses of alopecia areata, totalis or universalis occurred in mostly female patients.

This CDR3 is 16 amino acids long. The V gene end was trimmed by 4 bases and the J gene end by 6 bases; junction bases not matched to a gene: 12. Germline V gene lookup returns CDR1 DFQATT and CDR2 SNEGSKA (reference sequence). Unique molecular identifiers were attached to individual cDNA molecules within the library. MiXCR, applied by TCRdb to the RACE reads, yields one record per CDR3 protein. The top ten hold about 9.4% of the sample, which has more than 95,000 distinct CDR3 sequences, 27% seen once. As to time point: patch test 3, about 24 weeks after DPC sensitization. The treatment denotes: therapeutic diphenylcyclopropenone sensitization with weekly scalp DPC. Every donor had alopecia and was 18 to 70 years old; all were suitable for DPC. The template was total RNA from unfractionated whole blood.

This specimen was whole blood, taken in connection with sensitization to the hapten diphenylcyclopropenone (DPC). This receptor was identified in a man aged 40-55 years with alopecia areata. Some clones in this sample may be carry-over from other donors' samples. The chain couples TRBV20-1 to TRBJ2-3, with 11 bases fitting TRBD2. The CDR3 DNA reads TGCAGTGCTATGGTGGGTAGCGGGAGGGCGACGGATACGCAGTATTTT. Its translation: CSAMVGSGRATDTQYF.